This T cell receptor (beta chain) was obtained from a study of T cells expressing NK-cell markers. The wider study: Seven of the eight sequenced donors were classified as HCMV-seropositive, and one was classified as seronegative.

TCRdb re-called the 5' RACE reads and catalogs CDR3 proteins one per entry, DNA excluded. The record lists around 140,000 distinct CDR3 sequences, of which the ten most abundant hold approximately 12%. CDR1 is SEHNR and CDR2 is FQNEAQ in the germline V gene (reference sequence). CDR3 length: 15 residues. The sample comprised blood T cells: a sorted CD56 or NKG2C T cell subset, CD4+ or CD8+ T cells, or bulk PBMC T cells (not recorded which). This clonotype originated in a man aged 18-30 years in good health. This chain joins TRBV7-9 and TRBJ1-2; TCRdb picks TRBD1, but there is no DNA to check that call. This chain's CDR3 is CASSLTDSFNYGYTF.